This T cell receptor (beta chain) stems from a study of beta chain features in type 1 diabetes. Note on this clone: Its antigen is unknown.

The study, taken as a whole, reports: There were fewer insertions and more deletions at the VDJ junctions of type 1 diabetes patients. Any HLA effect on TCRB rearrangement was left unresolved by small sub-analyses. Sequencing the cDNA could make cells with high TCR expression show up more than they should.

The CDR3 loop spans 13 amino acids. V was clipped by 5 bases and J by 2 bases; unmatched bases: 2. Looked up from germline, CDR1 is LGHNA and CDR2 is YNFKEQ. All of the isolated RNA was reverse transcribed, so expressed TCRB transcripts were sequenced. Repertoires were generated with immunoSEQ multiplex PCR, while TCRdb's copy carries only in-frame clones and drops some. Of about half a million clones listed, 30% are singletons. The material sequenced was naive CD4+ T cells from blood. This chain connects TRBV4-2 to TRBJ1-2; 7 bases fit TRBD1. The TCR comes from a man between 18 and 35 years old in good health. CDR3 loop: CASSSQGNYGYTF. CDR3 nucleotides: TGTGCCAGCAGCTCACAGGGGAACTATGGCTACACCTTC.